These T cell receptor beta chains were read from a single sample in a study of blood T cell repertoires in COVID-19. Method: immunoSEQ multiplex PCR; TCRdb's copy keeps in-frame clones and lacks some. Among tens of thousands of clones, more than 75% were seen once, and the ten largest hold around a fifth. Sequencing was done on a sample of peripheral blood. All receptors come from a human donor in a cohort sampled during active COVID-19. Both conserved end residues are part of each CDR3. A D gene is named only where the DNA matches it firmly. For some rows the clone size is stated as once, few or many, or as a class when expanded; others skip it.

d_call j_call v_call clone_size cdr3_aa cdr3_nt
TRBD2 TRBJ2-4 TRBV23-1 once CASSQSQIAGGLSKNIQYF TGCGCCAGCAGTCAATCGCAAATAGCGGGGGGTCTATCCAAAAACATTCAGTACTTC
NA TRBJ2-2 TRBV18 NA CASSPRLRASTGELFF TGTGCCAGCTCACCACGCCTCAGGGCTTCAACCGGGGAGCTGTTTTTT
NA TRBJ2-7 TRBV7-9 NA CASSSLPPYEQYF TGTGCCAGCAGCTCTCTTCCCCCCTACGAGCAGTACTTC
NA TRBJ2-2 TRBV5-1 NA CASSLVGSNTGELFF TGCGCCAGCAGCTTAGTGGGCTCCAACACCGGGGAGCTGTTTTTT
NA TRBJ1-2 TRBV6-2/TRBV6-3 NA CASSQTVDYGYTF TGTGCCAGCAGTCAAACAGTGGACTATGGCTACACCTTC
TRBD1 TRBJ1-1 TRBV15 NA CATSLTGGTEAFF TGTGCCACCAGCCTTACAGGGGGCACTGAAGCTTTCTTT
NA TRBJ2-2 TRBV9 NA CASSVEQGGTGELFF TGTGCCAGCAGCGTAGAACAGGGAGGGACCGGGGAGCTGTTTTTT
TRBD1 TRBJ2-7 TRBV14 NA CASGQGGSYEQYF TGTGCCAGCGGACAGGGGGGATCCTACGAGCAGTACTTC
TRBD1 TRBJ2-3 TRBV5-1 NA CASSPGQSTDTQYF TGCGCCAGCAGCCCGGGACAGAGCACAGATACGCAGTATTTT
TRBD1 TRBJ2-2 TRBV10-2 NA CASSEQGGGGELFF TGCGCCAGCAGCGAACAGGGGGGCGGCGGGGAGCTGTTTTTT
NA TRBJ1-2 TRBV19 few CASSASVSYGYTF TGTGCCAGTAGTGCGTCGGTCTCCTATGGCTACACCTTC
NA TRBJ2-1 TRBV10-3 NA CAISSPGWEQFF TGTGCCATCTCGAGCCCCGGGTGGGAGCAGTTCTTC
TRBD1 TRBJ2-7 TRBV19 NA CASSWTGQGDYEQYF TGTGCCAGTAGTTGGACAGGGCAGGGGGACTACGAGCAGTACTTC
NA TRBJ2-2 TRBV11-2 NA CASSFVRGSIGELFF TGTGCCAGCAGCTTTGTCAGGGGTTCTATCGGGGAGCTGTTTTTT
NA TRBJ2-5 TRBV5-4 NA CASSLGEQETQYF TGTGCCAGCAGTTTGGGGGAGCAAGAGACCCAGTACTTC
NA TRBJ1-1 TRBV18 NA CASCTGMNTEAFF TGTGCCAGCTGTACAGGGATGAACACTGAAGCTTTCTTT
TRBD1 TRBJ1-2 TRBV30 NA CASKVGDSAYGYTF TGTGCCTCCAAGGTGGGGGACAGTGCCTATGGCTACACCTTC
NA TRBJ2-7 TRBV6-5 NA CASSPANEQYF TGTGCCAGCAGTCCCGCTAACGAGCAGTACTTC
TRBD1 TRBJ1-1 TRBV10-1 NA CASTPDRRPREAFF TGCGCCAGCACCCCGGACAGGAGGCCCCGGGAAGCTTTCTTT
TRBD1 TRBJ1-4 TRBV15 NA CATSSLTSGQVAKLFF TGTGCCACCAGCAGTCTCACTTCGGGACAGGTCGCAAAACTGTTTTTT
TRBD2 TRBJ2-1 TRBV5-4 NA CASSTGGSSYNEQFF TGTGCCAGCTCCACGGGAGGTAGCTCCTACAATGAGCAGTTCTTC
NA TRBJ1-5 TRBV9 NA CASSGGVRGNQPQHF TGTGCCAGCAGCGGGGGGGTTAGGGGCAATCAGCCCCAGCATTTT
NA TRBJ1-1 TRBV5-1 NA CASSLERRLGPVF TGCGCCAGCAGCTTGGAACGCCGGCTGGGGCCGGTCTTT
NA TRBJ1-5 TRBV9 NA CASSSQGSRWPQHF TGTGCCAGCAGCTCCCAGGGCAGCCGGTGGCCCCAGCATTTT
NA TRBJ2-7 TRBV28 NA CASSMIPGNYGAYEQYF TGTGCCAGCAGTATGATTCCAGGGAATTATGGGGCCTACGAGCAGTACTTC
NA TRBJ1-3 TRBV11-2 NA CASSLWTPGGEAGNTIYF TGTGCCAGCAGCCTGTGGACCCCGGGAGGGGAAGCTGGAAACACCATATATTTT
TRBD1 TRBJ1-2 TRBV13 NA CASSERDRGNYGYTF TGTGCCAGCAGCGAGCGGGACAGGGGGAACTATGGCTACACCTTC
TRBD2 TRBJ2-3 TRBV7-2 NA CASSTPSGGNPRDTQYF TGTGCCAGCAGCACCCCTAGCGGGGGTAACCCGAGGGATACGCAGTATTTT
NA TRBJ2-2 TRBV4-2 NA CASSQGLSANTGELFF TGTGCCAGCAGCCAGGGACTTTCAGCTAACACCGGGGAGCTGTTTTTT
TRBD1 TRBJ2-5 TRBV5-4 once CASSQARTGDETQYF TGTGCCAGCAGCCAAGCCCGGACAGGGGATGAGACCCAGTACTTC
NA TRBJ2-5 TRBV7-2 once CASTDRGLRARETQYF TGTGCCAGCACCGACCGGGGACTTCGGGCAAGGGAGACCCAGTACTTC
TRBD1 TRBJ1-2 TRBV18 NA CASSPGQGEGYTF TGTGCCAGCTCACCAGGACAGGGCGAAGGCTACACCTTC
TRBD2 TRBJ2-1 TRBV4-1 medium-sized CASSQYGASGGRYDNEQFF TGCGCCAGCAGCCAATATGGCGCTAGCGGGGGACGTTATGACAATGAGCAGTTCTTC
NA TRBJ2-1 TRBV6-1 NA CASSEQQGTIYNEQFF TGTGCCAGCAGTGAGCAGCAGGGCACCATTTACAATGAGCAGTTCTTC
TRBD2 TRBJ2-1 TRBV29-1 NA CSALRGVSYNEQFF TGCAGCGCCCTGCGGGGGGTCTCGTACAATGAGCAGTTCTTC
TRBD1 TRBJ1-1 TRBV19 NA CASTFGTEERGTEAFF TGTGCCAGTACCTTCGGGACAGAGGAAAGGGGCACTGAAGCTTTCTTT
TRBD2 TRBJ2-3 TRBV10-1 NA CASSESILAGSRDTQYF TGCGCCAGCAGTGAGTCGATTCTAGCGGGGTCGAGGGATACGCAGTATTTT
NA TRBJ2-7 TRBV28 NA CASSSPHEQGPSYEQYF TGTGCCAGCAGTTCCCCTCACGAACAGGGACCCTCCTACGAGCAGTACTTC
NA TRBJ2-2 TRBV7-2 NA CASSLGGQTPGELFF TGTGCCAGCAGCTTAGGAGGGCAGACCCCCGGGGAGCTGTTTTTT
NA TRBJ2-2 TRBV5-4 once CASSPNRNTGELFF TGTGCCAGCAGCCCCAACAGGAACACCGGGGAGCTGTTTTTT
NA TRBJ2-1 TRBV4-2 NA CASSQEQYGVYNEQFF TGTGCCAGCAGCCAAGAGCAGTACGGGGTTTACAATGAGCAGTTCTTC
NA TRBJ2-2 TRBV18 NA CASSPRQGPNTGELFF TGTGCCAGCTCACCGCGGCAGGGGCCGAACACCGGGGAGCTGTTTTTT
NA TRBJ2-7 TRBV27 NA CASSLAAGPSYEQYF TGTGCCAGCAGTTTAGCGGCGGGGCCTTCCTACGAGCAGTACTTC
TRBD1 TRBJ2-6 TRBV19 NA CASSISPWTGFSGANVLTF TGTGCCAGTAGTATATCCCCCTGGACAGGGTTTTCTGGGGCCAACGTCCTGACTTTC
TRBD1 TRBJ1-2 TRBV9 NA CASSVEGRGINYGYTF TGTGCCAGCAGCGTAGAAGGCAGGGGGATAAACTATGGCTACACCTTC
NA TRBJ1-5 TRBV9 NA CASRSSGLYSNQPQHF TGTGCCAGCAGATCATCGGGACTTTATAGCAATCAGCCCCAGCATTTT
TRBD1 TRBJ1-3 TRBV19 NA CASIHFGQGWTIYF TGTGCCAGTATCCACTTCGGACAGGGGTGGACCATATATTTT
NA TRBJ2-5 TRBV3-1/TRBV3-2 once CASSQVFNRDIQETQYF TGTGCCAGCAGCCAAGTGTTTAACCGGGACATACAAGAGACCCAGTACTTC
TRBD2 TRBJ2-2 TRBV6-5 once CATHSAGGAWGELFF TGTGCCACCCACTCAGCGGGGGGTGCCTGGGGGGAGCTGTTTTTT
NA TRBJ1-3 TRBV5-6 once CASSRTVLSGNTIYF TGTGCCAGCAGCAGGACTGTTCTCTCTGGAAACACCATATATTTT
NA TRBJ1-3 TRBV29-1 NA CSVLTRGSGNTIYF TGCAGCGTCCTAACGCGGGGTTCAGGAAACACCATATATTTT
NA TRBJ2-5 TRBV6-5 NA CASSSSLQETQYF TGTGCCAGCAGTTCTAGCTTGCAAGAGACCCAGTACTTC
NA TRBJ1-5 TRBV28 NA CASRGGWRQPQHF TGTGCCTCTCGTGGAGGTTGGAGACAGCCCCAGCATTTT